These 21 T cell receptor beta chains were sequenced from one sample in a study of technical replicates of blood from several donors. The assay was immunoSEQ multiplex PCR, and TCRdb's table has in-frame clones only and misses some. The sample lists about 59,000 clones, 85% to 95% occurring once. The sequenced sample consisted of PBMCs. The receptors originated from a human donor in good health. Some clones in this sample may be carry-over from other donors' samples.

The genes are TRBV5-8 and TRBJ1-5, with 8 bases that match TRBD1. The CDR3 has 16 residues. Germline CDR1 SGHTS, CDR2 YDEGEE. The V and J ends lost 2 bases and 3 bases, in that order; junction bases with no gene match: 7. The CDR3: CASSFGAGGFNQPQHF. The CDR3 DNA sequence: TGTGCCAGCAGCTTCGGGGCAGGGGGCTTCAATCAGCCCCAGCATTTT.

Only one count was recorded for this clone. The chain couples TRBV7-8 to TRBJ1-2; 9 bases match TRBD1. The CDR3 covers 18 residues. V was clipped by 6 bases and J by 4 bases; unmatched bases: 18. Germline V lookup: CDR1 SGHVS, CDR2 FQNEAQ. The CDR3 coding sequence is TGTGCCAGCAGATCGGACGTCCTGCGACAGGGGGTGACCTATGGCTACACCTTC. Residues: CASRSDVLRQGVTYGYTF. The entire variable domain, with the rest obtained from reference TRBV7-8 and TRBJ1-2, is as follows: GAGVSQSPRYKVAKRGQDVALRCDPISGHVSLFWYQQALGQGPEFLTYFQNEAQLDKSGLPSDRFFAERPEGSVSTLKIQRTQQEDSAVYLCASRSDVLRQGVTYGYTFGSGTRLTVV.

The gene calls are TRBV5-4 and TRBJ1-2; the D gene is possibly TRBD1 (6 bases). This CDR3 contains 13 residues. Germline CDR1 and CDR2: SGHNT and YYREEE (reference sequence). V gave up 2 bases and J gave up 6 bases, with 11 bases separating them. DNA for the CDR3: TGTGCCAGCAGCTTCCAGGGGTCCCATGGCTACACCTTC. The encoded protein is CASSFQGSHGYTF.

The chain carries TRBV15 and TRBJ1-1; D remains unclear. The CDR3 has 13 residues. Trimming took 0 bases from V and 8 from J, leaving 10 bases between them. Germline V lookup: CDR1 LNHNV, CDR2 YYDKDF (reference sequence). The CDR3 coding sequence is TGTGCCACCAGCAGAGATGTCGTTTCGGAAGCTTTCTTT. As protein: CATSRDVVSEAFF.

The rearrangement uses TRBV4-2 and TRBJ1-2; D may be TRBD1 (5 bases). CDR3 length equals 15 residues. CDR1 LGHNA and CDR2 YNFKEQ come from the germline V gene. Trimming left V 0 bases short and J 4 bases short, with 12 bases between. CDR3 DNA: TGTGCCAGCAGCCAAGATTATGGGGGAGGCTATGGCTACACCTTC. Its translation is CASSQDYGGGYGYTF.

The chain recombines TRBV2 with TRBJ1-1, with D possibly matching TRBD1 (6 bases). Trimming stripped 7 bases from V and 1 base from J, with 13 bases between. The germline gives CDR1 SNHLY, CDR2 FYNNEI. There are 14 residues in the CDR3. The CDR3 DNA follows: TGTGCCAGCACCGGGGACAACCCGAACACTGAAGCTTTCTTT. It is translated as CASTGDNPNTEAFF.

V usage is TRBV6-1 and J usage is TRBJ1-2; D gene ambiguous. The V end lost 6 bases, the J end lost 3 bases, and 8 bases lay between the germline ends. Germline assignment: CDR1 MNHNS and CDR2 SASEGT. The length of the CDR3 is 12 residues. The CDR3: CASSARYYGYTF. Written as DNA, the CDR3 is TGTGCCAGCAGCGCGAGATACTATGGCTACACCTTC.

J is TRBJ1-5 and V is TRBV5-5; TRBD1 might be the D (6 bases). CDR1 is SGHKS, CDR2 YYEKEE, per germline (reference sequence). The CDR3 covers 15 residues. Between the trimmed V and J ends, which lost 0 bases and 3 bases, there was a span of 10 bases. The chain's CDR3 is CASSLGRGHNQPQHF. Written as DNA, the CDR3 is TGTGCCAGCAGCTTGGGCAGGGGACACAATCAGCCCCAGCATTTT. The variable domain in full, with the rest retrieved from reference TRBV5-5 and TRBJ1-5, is DAGVTQSPTHLIKTRGQQVTLRCSPISGHKSVSWYQQVLGQGPQFIFQYYEKEERGRGNFPDRFSARQFPNYSSELNVNALLLGDSALYLCASSLGRGHNQPQHFGDGTRLSIL.

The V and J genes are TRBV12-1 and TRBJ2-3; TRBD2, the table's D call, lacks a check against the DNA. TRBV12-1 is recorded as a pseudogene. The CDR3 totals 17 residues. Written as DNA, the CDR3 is TGTGCAGTCAGCCCAAGGACTAGCGGGGGGGCCTGGGATACGCAGTATTTT. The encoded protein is CAVSPRTSGGAWDTQYF.

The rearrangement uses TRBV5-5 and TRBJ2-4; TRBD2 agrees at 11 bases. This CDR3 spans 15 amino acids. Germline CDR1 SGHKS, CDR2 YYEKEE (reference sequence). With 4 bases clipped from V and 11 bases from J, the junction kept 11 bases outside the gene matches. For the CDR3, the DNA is TGTGCCAGCAGCCTTACCGGGACTAGCGGTTCCCTTCAGTACTTC. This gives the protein CASSLTGTSGSLQYF.

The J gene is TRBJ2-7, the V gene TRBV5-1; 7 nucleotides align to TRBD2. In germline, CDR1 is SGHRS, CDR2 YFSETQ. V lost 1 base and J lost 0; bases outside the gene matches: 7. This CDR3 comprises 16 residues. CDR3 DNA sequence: TGCGCCAGCAGCTTGTGGGCTAGCGGACGCTCCTACGAGCAGTACTTC. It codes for CASSLWASGRSYEQYF.

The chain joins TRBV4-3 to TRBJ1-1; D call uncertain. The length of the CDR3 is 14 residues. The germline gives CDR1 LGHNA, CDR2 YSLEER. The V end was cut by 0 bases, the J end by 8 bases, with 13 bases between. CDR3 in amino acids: CASSQDIRRAEAFF. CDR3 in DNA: TGCGCCAGCAGCCAAGATATCAGGAGGGCGGAAGCTTTCTTT.

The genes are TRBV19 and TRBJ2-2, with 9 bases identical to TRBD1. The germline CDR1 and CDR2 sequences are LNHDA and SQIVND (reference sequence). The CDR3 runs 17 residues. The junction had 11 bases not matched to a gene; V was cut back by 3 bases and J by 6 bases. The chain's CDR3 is CASSISLGTGFPGELFF. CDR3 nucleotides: TGTGCCAGTAGTATCTCCCTCGGGACAGGGTTTCCCGGGGAGCTGTTTTTT.

The CDR3 protein is CASRGGTSGHNEQFF. In DNA, the CDR3 is TGTGCCAGCAGGGGGGGGACTAGCGGCCACAATGAGCAGTTCTTC. The rearrangement uses TRBV6-1 and TRBJ2-1; the match to TRBD2 covers 11 bases. V lost 6 bases to trimming and J lost 5 bases; unmatched junction nucleotides: 6. Germline V CDR1 and CDR2: MNHNS, SASEGT. The CDR3 contains 15 residues.

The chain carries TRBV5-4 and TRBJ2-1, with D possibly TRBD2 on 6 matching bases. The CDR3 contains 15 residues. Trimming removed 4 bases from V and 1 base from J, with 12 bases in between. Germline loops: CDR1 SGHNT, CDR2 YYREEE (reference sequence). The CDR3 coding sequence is TGTGCCAGCAGCCCGGACTACGTATCCTACAATGAGCAGTTCTTC. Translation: CASSPDYVSYNEQFF.

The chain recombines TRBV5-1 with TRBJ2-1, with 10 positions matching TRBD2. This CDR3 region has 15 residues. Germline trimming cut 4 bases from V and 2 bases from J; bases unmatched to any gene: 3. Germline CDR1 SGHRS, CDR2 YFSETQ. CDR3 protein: CASSPLAGTYNEQFF. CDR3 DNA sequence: TGCGCCAGCAGCCCACTAGCGGGGACCTACAATGAGCAGTTCTTC.

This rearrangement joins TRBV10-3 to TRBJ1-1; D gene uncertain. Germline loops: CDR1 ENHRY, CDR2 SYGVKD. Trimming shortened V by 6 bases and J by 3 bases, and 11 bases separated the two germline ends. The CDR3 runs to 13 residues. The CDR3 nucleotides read TGTGCCATCAGCTCCACCTCGGACACTGAAGCTTTCTTT. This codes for CAISSTSDTEAFF.

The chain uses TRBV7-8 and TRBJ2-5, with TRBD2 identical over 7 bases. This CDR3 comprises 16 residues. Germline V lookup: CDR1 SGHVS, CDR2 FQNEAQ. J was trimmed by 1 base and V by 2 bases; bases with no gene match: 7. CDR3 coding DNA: TGTGCCAGCAGCTTATTTCTAGCGGCGGCCCAAGAGACCCAGTACTTC. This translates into CASSLFLAAAQETQYF.

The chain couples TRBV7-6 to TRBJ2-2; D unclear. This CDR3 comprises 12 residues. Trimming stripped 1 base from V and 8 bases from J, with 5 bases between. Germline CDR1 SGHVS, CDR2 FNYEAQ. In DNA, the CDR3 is TGTGCCAGCAGCTTAGGAGCGGGGGAGCTGTTTTTT. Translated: CASSLGAGELFF.

CDR3 sequence: CASSQGNTEAFF. CDR3 nucleotides: TGCGCCAGCAGCCAGGGGAACACTGAAGCTTTCTTT. The chain joins TRBV5-1 to TRBJ1-1; weak D call: TRBD1 (5 bases). Germline-derived CDR1 and CDR2 are SGHRS and YFSETQ. Trimming cost V 4 bases and J 1 base, with 5 bases left between them. The CDR3 is made up of 12 amino acids. The full variable domain, with the rest looked up from reference TRBV5-1 and TRBJ1-1, is KAGVTQTPRYLIKTRGQQVTLSCSPISGHRSVSWYQQTPGQGLQFLFEYFSETQRNKGNFPGRFSGRQFSNSRSEMNVSTLELGDSALYLCASSQGNTEAFFGQGTRLTVV.

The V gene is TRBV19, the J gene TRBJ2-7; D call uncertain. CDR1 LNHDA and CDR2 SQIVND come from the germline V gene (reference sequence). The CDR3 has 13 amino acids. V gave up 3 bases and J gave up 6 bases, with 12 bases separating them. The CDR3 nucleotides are TGTGCCAGTAGTATTCGCGGAAACGGCGAGCAGTACTTC. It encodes CASSIRGNGEQYF.